This T cell receptor (beta chain) is drawn from a study of OX40 agonist ivuxolimab in advanced cancers. Generated by immunoSEQ multiplex PCR, the TCRdb table keeps only in-frame clones and is missing some. Counted here are 90,000 to 100,000 clones, about 83% occurring once; the ten biggest clones make up roughly 0.52%. This clonotype was obtained from an adult with an advanced solid tumor such as melanoma, head and neck, liver or kidney cancer. Specimen: CD4+ or CD8+ T cells sorted from blood, collected in a trial of the OX40 agonist ivuxolimab.

The chain's CDR3 is CASRPLSSYNEQFF. CDR3 in DNA: TGTGCCAGCAGACCTCTGAGCTCCTACAATGAGCAGTTCTTC. The rearrangement links TRBV9 to TRBJ2-1; no firm D call. The CDR3 sequence is 14 residues long. Trimming took 5 bases from V and 0 from J, leaving 9 bases between them. Germline V gene data show CDR1 as SGDLS and CDR2 as YYNGEE.